One T cell receptor beta chain is described in this entry. Different DNA sequences within this sample yield the same CDR3. The sample belongs to a study of shared clonotypes between healthy human individuals. V lost 0 bases and J 7 bases, leaving 13 bases between the germline ends. This CDR3 is built from 15 residues. Germline V lookup: CDR1 MNHEY, CDR2 SVGAGI. Splitting of each subset's genomic DNA was done evenly across several immunoSEQ plates. Sequenced by immunoSEQ multiplex PCR; TCRdb stores in-frame clones only, minus some. The sample gives some 2.4 million clones, 93% of which show up once; about 0.38% is in the top ten.

This sequence was found in a man between 18 and 35 years old in good health. Some clones in this sample may be carry-over from other donors' samples. This chain connects TRBV6-5 to TRBJ1-3, with D perhaps TRBD1 (6 bases). Sequencing was carried out using naive CD4+ T cells from PBMCs. Indicated subset: CD45RA+ positively selected. CDR3 amino acids: CASSYSGQGRNTIYF. In DNA form, the CDR3 reads TGTGCCAGCAGTTACTCCGGGCAGGGGAGGAACACCATATATTTT.